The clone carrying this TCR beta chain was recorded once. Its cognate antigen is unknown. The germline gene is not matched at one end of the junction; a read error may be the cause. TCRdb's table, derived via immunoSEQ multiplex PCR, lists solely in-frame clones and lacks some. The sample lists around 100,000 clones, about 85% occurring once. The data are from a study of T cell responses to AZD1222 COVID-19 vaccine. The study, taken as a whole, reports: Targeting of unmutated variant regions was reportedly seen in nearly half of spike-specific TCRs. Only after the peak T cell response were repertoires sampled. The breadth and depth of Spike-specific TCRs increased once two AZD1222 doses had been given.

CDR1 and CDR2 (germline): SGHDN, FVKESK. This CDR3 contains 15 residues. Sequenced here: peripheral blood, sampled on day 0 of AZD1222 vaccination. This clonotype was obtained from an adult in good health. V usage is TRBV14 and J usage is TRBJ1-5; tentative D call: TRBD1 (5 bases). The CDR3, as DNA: TGTGCCAGCAGCTCCAGGGATGGCAGCAGTCAGCCCCAGCATTTT. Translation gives CASSSRDGSSQPQHF.